A selection of T cell receptor beta chains follows, all from one sample in a study of cytomegalovirus exposure and HLA in healthy donors. Libraries were prepared by immunoSEQ multiplex PCR; TCRdb keeps only in-frame clonotypes and omits some of them. Among about 130,000 clones listed, 65% to 85% were seen once. The sequenced material came from PBMCs. The receptors were gathered from a man over 45 in good health and CMV-seronegative. The CDR3 runs from the conserved cysteine through the conserved F or W. Fields, in order: V gene, J gene, D gene, clone size, CDR3 protein, CDR3 DNA. The D gene is left open where the match is weak. Clone size, where shown, is once, few, many, or a class for clones that have expanded.

v_gene: TRBV4-1; j_gene: TRBJ1-6; d_gene: TRBD1; abundance: once; CDR3aa: CASSQPVQGNNSPLHF; CDR3nt: TGCGCCAGCAGCCAACCTGTACAGGGGAACAATTCACCCCTCCACTTT
v_gene: TRBV29-1; j_gene: TRBJ2-3; d_gene: TRBD2; abundance: few; CDR3aa: CSGGASGRRADTQYF; CDR3nt: TGCAGCGGAGGAGCTAGCGGGAGAAGAGCAGATACGCAGTATTTT
v_gene: TRBV28; j_gene: TRBJ2-1; d_gene: TRBD2; abundance: -; CDR3aa: CASSVVGTSYNEQFF; CDR3nt: TGTGCCAGCAGTGTGGTCGGGACTAGTTACAATGAGCAGTTCTTC
v_gene: TRBV18; j_gene: TRBJ1-3; d_gene: -; abundance: -; CDR3aa: CASSATDSGNTIYF; CDR3nt: TGTGCCAGCTCAGCGACAGACTCTGGAAACACCATATATTTT
v_gene: TRBV6-1; j_gene: TRBJ2-7; d_gene: TRBD1; abundance: -; CDR3aa: CATEFRGRSYEQYF; CDR3nt: TGTGCCACCGAATTCAGGGGGCGCTCCTACGAGCAGTACTTC
v_gene: TRBV7-6; j_gene: TRBJ2-7; d_gene: -; abundance: once; CDR3aa: CASSLEPSRGEQYF; CDR3nt: TGTGCCAGCAGCTTAGAGCCCTCTAGGGGCGAGCAGTACTTC
v_gene: TRBV5-1; j_gene: TRBJ1-1; d_gene: -; abundance: once; CDR3aa: CASSTDRLNTEAFF; CDR3nt: TGCGCCAGCAGCACGGACAGACTGAACACTGAAGCTTTCTTT
v_gene: TRBV4-3; j_gene: TRBJ2-3; d_gene: -; abundance: once; CDR3aa: CASSQDHRWETGSTDTQYF; CDR3nt: TGCGCCAGCAGCCAAGATCATAGGTGGGAGACGGGAAGCACAGATACGCAGTATTTT
v_gene: TRBV30; j_gene: TRBJ2-2; d_gene: -; abundance: few; CDR3aa: CAWSLRTYTGELFF; CDR3nt: TGTGCCTGGAGCCTCAGGACTTACACCGGGGAGCTGTTTTTT
v_gene: TRBV28; j_gene: TRBJ1-1; d_gene: -; abundance: -; CDR3aa: CASNPPTGNTEAFF; CDR3nt: TGTGCCAGCAACCCGCCGACAGGGAACACTGAAGCTTTCTTT
v_gene: TRBV14; j_gene: TRBJ2-3; d_gene: TRBD2; abundance: once; CDR3aa: CASSQDRLATNTQYF; CDR3nt: TGTGCCAGCAGCCAAGATCGACTAGCCACAAATACGCAGTATTTT
v_gene: TRBV25-1; j_gene: TRBJ2-3; d_gene: TRBD1; abundance: -; CDR3aa: CASSAGGLDTQYF; CDR3nt: TGTGCCAGCTCGGCAGGGGGCCTAGATACGCAGTATTTT
v_gene: TRBV5-4; j_gene: TRBJ2-1; d_gene: -; abundance: -; CDR3aa: CASSLFFRDYNEQFF; CDR3nt: TGTGCCAGCAGCTTGTTTTTCAGGGACTACAATGAGCAGTTCTTC
v_gene: TRBV6-4; j_gene: TRBJ1-2; d_gene: -; abundance: once; CDR3aa: CASRPEGTRVNYGYTF; CDR3nt: TGTGCCAGCAGACCCGAGGGGACACGGGTTAACTATGGCTACACCTTC
v_gene: TRBV5-4; j_gene: TRBJ2-1; d_gene: -; abundance: once; CDR3aa: CASSLGGRSYNEQFF; CDR3nt: TGTGCCAGCAGCTTGGGGGGGCGCTCCTACAATGAGCAGTTCTTC
v_gene: TRBV28; j_gene: TRBJ2-2; d_gene: -; abundance: -; CDR3aa: CASSPRKTNTGELFF; CDR3nt: TGTGCCAGCAGTCCCAGAAAAACGAACACCGGGGAGCTGTTTTTT
v_gene: TRBV11-2; j_gene: TRBJ2-5; d_gene: -; abundance: -; CDR3aa: CASSLDTGVETQYF; CDR3nt: TGTGCCAGCAGCTTAGATACGGGAGTTGAGACCCAGTACTTC
v_gene: TRBV4-1; j_gene: TRBJ1-5; d_gene: -; abundance: -; CDR3aa: CASSEPNQPQHF; CDR3nt: TGCGCCAGCAGCGAGCCGAATCAGCCCCAGCATTTT
v_gene: TRBV5-4; j_gene: TRBJ2-3; d_gene: TRBD1; abundance: -; CDR3aa: CASSDRGTGKDTQYF; CDR3nt: TGTGCCAGCAGCGACCGGGGGACAGGGAAAGATACGCAGTATTTT
v_gene: TRBV9; j_gene: TRBJ2-7; d_gene: TRBD1; abundance: -; CDR3aa: CASSVADRGGYEQYF; CDR3nt: TGTGCCAGCAGCGTAGCGGACAGGGGAGGCTACGAGCAGTACTTC
v_gene: TRBV5-1; j_gene: TRBJ2-7; d_gene: -; abundance: -; CDR3aa: CASSLGDQGPDEQYF; CDR3nt: TGCGCCAGCAGCTTGGGTGATCAGGGTCCCGACGAGCAGTACTTC
v_gene: TRBV4-3; j_gene: TRBJ1-1; d_gene: -; abundance: -; CDR3aa: CASSQDRGTEAFF; CDR3nt: TGCGCCAGCAGCCAAGACAGGGGCACTGAAGCTTTCTTT
v_gene: TRBV11-1; j_gene: TRBJ2-2; d_gene: TRBD2; abundance: few; CDR3aa: CASSARVLAALTAGELFF; CDR3nt: TGTGCCAGCAGCGCTCGAGTTCTAGCGGCTCTAACGGCCGGGGAGCTGTTTTTT
v_gene: TRBV12-5; j_gene: TRBJ2-2; d_gene: TRBD1; abundance: -; CDR3aa: CASGSTGMGGELFF; CDR3nt: TGTGCTAGTGGTTCGACAGGGATGGGCGGGGAGCTGTTTTTT
v_gene: TRBV2; j_gene: TRBJ2-7; d_gene: -; abundance: -; CDR3aa: CASSEGHSYEQYF; CDR3nt: TGTGCCAGCAGTGAGGGCCACTCCTACGAGCAGTACTTC
v_gene: TRBV6-4; j_gene: TRBJ2-7; d_gene: TRBD2; abundance: -; CDR3aa: CASSLTSGGTYEQYF; CDR3nt: TGTGCCAGCAGTCTGACTAGCGGGGGAACCTACGAGCAGTACTTC
v_gene: TRBV27; j_gene: TRBJ2-7; d_gene: TRBD1; abundance: -; CDR3aa: CASSRTGGAYEQYF; CDR3nt: TGTGCCAGCAGCCGGACAGGGGGCGCTTACGAGCAGTACTTC
v_gene: TRBV10-1; j_gene: TRBJ2-1; d_gene: TRBD2; abundance: -; CDR3aa: CASSAGTSGSNEQFF; CDR3nt: TGCGCCAGCAGCGCCGGGACTAGCGGCTCCAATGAGCAGTTCTTC
v_gene: TRBV5-6; j_gene: TRBJ1-5; d_gene: -; abundance: -; CDR3aa: CASSHDRSQPQHF; CDR3nt: TGTGCCAGCAGCCACGACAGGTCTCAGCCCCAGCATTTT
v_gene: TRBV6-1; j_gene: TRBJ2-6; d_gene: -; abundance: -; CDR3aa: CASLDSHSGANVLTF; CDR3nt: TGTGCCAGCTTGGACAGTCACTCTGGGGCCAACGTCCTGACTTTC
v_gene: TRBV10-3; j_gene: TRBJ1-4; d_gene: -; abundance: -; CDR3aa: CAIRGGTTNEKLFF; CDR3nt: TGTGCCATCAGGGGGGGGACAACTAATGAAAAACTGTTTTTT
v_gene: TRBV29-1; j_gene: TRBJ2-7; d_gene: TRBD2; abundance: -; CDR3aa: CSVGRTSGGNYEQYF; CDR3nt: TGCAGCGTGGGTCGAACTAGCGGGGGCAACTACGAGCAGTACTTC
v_gene: TRBV27; j_gene: TRBJ2-1; d_gene: -; abundance: -; CDR3aa: CASSLYPSANEQFF; CDR3nt: TGTGCCAGCAGTTTATATCCTAGCGCCAATGAGCAGTTCTTC
v_gene: TRBV7-2; j_gene: TRBJ2-1; d_gene: TRBD2; abundance: -; CDR3aa: CASSLGGLAGGYNEQFF; CDR3nt: TGTGCCAGCAGCTTAGGGGGACTAGCGGGAGGTTACAATGAGCAGTTCTTC
v_gene: TRBV28; j_gene: TRBJ1-2; d_gene: TRBD1; abundance: -; CDR3aa: CASRTDRGAYGYTF; CDR3nt: TGTGCCAGCAGGACCGACAGGGGAGCCTATGGCTACACCTTC
v_gene: TRBV6-1; j_gene: TRBJ1-3; d_gene: TRBD1; abundance: -; CDR3aa: CASSEVGTGGNTIYF; CDR3nt: TGTGCCAGCAGTGAAGTGGGGACAGGAGGAAACACCATATATTTT
v_gene: TRBV6-5; j_gene: TRBJ2-2; d_gene: TRBD1; abundance: -; CDR3aa: CATRGSGGASGELFF; CDR3nt: TGTGCCACCCGAGGGTCAGGGGGCGCGTCCGGGGAGCTGTTTTTT
v_gene: TRBV19; j_gene: TRBJ2-1; d_gene: -; abundance: -; CDR3aa: CASSIEATEYNEQFF; CDR3nt: TGTGCCAGTAGTATAGAGGCGACAGAATACAATGAGCAGTTCTTC
v_gene: TRBV9; j_gene: TRBJ2-1; d_gene: TRBD2; abundance: -; CDR3aa: CASSARDYNNEQFF; CDR3nt: TGTGCCAGCAGCGCCCGGGACTATAACAATGAGCAGTTCTTC
v_gene: TRBV9; j_gene: TRBJ2-3; d_gene: TRBD2; abundance: -; CDR3aa: CASSVAGGGPTDTQYF; CDR3nt: TGTGCCAGCAGCGTAGCGGGAGGGGGGCCCACAGATACGCAGTATTTT
v_gene: TRBV28; j_gene: TRBJ2-7; d_gene: -; abundance: -; CDR3aa: CASSLRWLNSYEQYF; CDR3nt: TGTGCCAGCAGTTTACGCTGGCTAAACAGCTACGAGCAGTACTTC
v_gene: TRBV10-2; j_gene: TRBJ2-2; d_gene: TRBD1; abundance: -; CDR3aa: CASTGTDTGELFF; CDR3nt: TGCGCCAGCACCGGGACAGACACCGGGGAGCTGTTTTTT
v_gene: TRBV27; j_gene: TRBJ2-5; d_gene: -; abundance: -; CDR3aa: CASSLGRKETQYF; CDR3nt: TGTGCCAGCAGTTTGGGCAGAAAAGAGACCCAGTACTTC
v_gene: TRBV10-2; j_gene: TRBJ2-1; d_gene: TRBD2; abundance: -; CDR3aa: CASTTSGASGEQFF; CDR3nt: TGCGCCAGCACTACTAGCGGGGCCTCGGGTGAGCAGTTCTTC
v_gene: TRBV13; j_gene: TRBJ2-7; d_gene: TRBD1; abundance: few; CDR3aa: CASSWTGGSSYEQYF; CDR3nt: TGTGCCAGCAGCTGGACAGGGGGAAGCTCCTACGAGCAGTACTTC
v_gene: TRBV6-5; j_gene: TRBJ2-1; d_gene: TRBD2; abundance: few; CDR3aa: CASSPSGKAGEQFF; CDR3nt: TGTGCCAGCAGCCCTAGCGGGAAGGCTGGTGAGCAGTTCTTC
v_gene: TRBV6-1; j_gene: TRBJ2-7; d_gene: -; abundance: few; CDR3aa: CASSVGQGTLYEQYF; CDR3nt: TGTGCCAGCAGTGTAGGGCAGGGAACCCTCTACGAGCAGTACTTC
v_gene: TRBV7-9; j_gene: TRBJ2-1; d_gene: TRBD2; abundance: -; CDR3aa: CASTPRLAGGPVSYNEQFF; CDR3nt: TGTGCCAGCACCCCCAGACTAGCGGGAGGGCCAGTCTCCTACAATGAGCAGTTCTTC
v_gene: TRBV19; j_gene: TRBJ2-7; d_gene: TRBD1; abundance: -; CDR3aa: CASSFTGGPYEQYF; CDR3nt: TGTGCCAGTAGCTTTACAGGGGGACCCTACGAGCAGTACTTC
v_gene: TRBV29-1; j_gene: TRBJ2-2; d_gene: TRBD2; abundance: once; CDR3aa: CSVEDEIICGLAGYLPPGELFF; CDR3nt: TGCAGCGTTGAAGATGAAATAATCTGTGGACTAGCGGGATATTTGCCCCCCGGGGAGCTGTTTTTT
v_gene: TRBV7-2; j_gene: TRBJ1-2; d_gene: -; abundance: -; CDR3aa: CASSLAYGRKTNYGYTF; CDR3nt: TGTGCCAGCAGCTTAGCTTACGGCAGGAAGACTAACTATGGCTACACCTTC
v_gene: TRBV7-9; j_gene: TRBJ2-1; d_gene: -; abundance: -; CDR3aa: CASSLGAGSEQFF; CDR3nt: TGTGCCAGCAGCTTAGGTGCAGGGTCTGAGCAGTTCTTC
v_gene: TRBV2; j_gene: TRBJ2-7; d_gene: TRBD2; abundance: once; CDR3aa: CASSEILAGAYEQYF; CDR3nt: TGTGCCAGCAGTGAAATACTAGCGGGGGCCTACGAGCAGTACTTC
v_gene: TRBV15; j_gene: TRBJ1-2; d_gene: -; abundance: -; CDR3aa: CATSRDQESNYGYTF; CDR3nt: TGTGCCACCAGCAGAGATCAGGAAAGTAACTATGGCTACACCTTC